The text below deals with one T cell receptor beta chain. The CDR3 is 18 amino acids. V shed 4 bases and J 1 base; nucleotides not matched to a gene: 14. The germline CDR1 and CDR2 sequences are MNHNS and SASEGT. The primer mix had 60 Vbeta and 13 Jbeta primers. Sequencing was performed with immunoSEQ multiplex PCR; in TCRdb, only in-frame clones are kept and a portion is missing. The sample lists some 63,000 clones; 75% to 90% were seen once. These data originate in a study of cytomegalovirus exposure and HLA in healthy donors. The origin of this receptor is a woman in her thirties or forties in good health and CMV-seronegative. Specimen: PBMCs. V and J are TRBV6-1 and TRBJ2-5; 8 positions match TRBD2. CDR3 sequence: CASSGTSSFTKAQETQYF. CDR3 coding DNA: TGTGCCAGCAGTGGGACTAGCAGCTTTACCAAGGCCCAAGAGACCCAGTACTTC.